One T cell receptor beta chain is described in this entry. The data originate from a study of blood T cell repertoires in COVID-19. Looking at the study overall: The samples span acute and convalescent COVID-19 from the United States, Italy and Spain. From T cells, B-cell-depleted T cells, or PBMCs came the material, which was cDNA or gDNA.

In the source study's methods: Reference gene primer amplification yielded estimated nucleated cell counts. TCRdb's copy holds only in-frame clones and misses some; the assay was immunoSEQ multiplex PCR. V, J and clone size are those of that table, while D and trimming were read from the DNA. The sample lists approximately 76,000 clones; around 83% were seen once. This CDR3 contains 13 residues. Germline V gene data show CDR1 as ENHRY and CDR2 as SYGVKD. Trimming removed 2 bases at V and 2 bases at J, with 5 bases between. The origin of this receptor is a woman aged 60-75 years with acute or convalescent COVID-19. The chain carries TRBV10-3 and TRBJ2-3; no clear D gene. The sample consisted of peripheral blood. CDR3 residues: CAISEQSTDTQYF. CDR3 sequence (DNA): TGTGCCATCAGTGAGCAGTCCACAGATACGCAGTATTTT.